This is a list of T cell receptor beta chains from one sample in a study of shared clonotypes between healthy human individuals. Produced via immunoSEQ multiplex PCR; TCRdb's table is partial and in-frame only. Of 600,000 or so clones listed, 95% to 98% were seen once; the top ten hold around 0.3%. The sequencing sample was made of naive CD8+ T cells sorted from blood. Every receptor here comes from a man aged 30 to 39 in good health. Both conserved end residues are part of each CDR3. A D gene is named only where the DNA matches it firmly. Clone size is not always given. Where it is, it says once, few, many or a class for expanded clones.

>-|TRBJ2-1|TRBV27|-
TGTGCCAGCAGTTTGCCTGACAATGAGCAGTTCTTC
CASSLPDNEQFF
>-|TRBJ2-7|TRBV7-9|-
TGTGCCAGCAGCCCCTATTCAGTACCTTCCTACGAGCAGTACTTC
CASSPYSVPSYEQYF
>-|TRBJ2-7|TRBV9|-
TGTGCCAGCAGCGTAGGGGGCAGAAGCTACGAGCAGTACTTC
CASSVGGRSYEQYF
>TRBD1|TRBJ2-7|TRBV29-1|-
TGCAGCGTTGTGACAGGGACCGGCAACGAGCAGTACTTC
CSVVTGTGNEQYF
>TRBD1|TRBJ2-1|TRBV7-6|-
TGTGCCAGCAGCCAGAGGGACAGTCCCACCTACAATGAGCAGTTCTTC
CASSQRDSPTYNEQFF
>-|TRBJ2-5|TRBV28|-
TGTGCCAGCAGTAAGAGACTTCTCCAAGAGACCCAGTACTTC
CASSKRLLQETQYF
>-|TRBJ1-5|TRBV23-1|-
TGCGCCAGCAGTCAATCGATTTGGGGGTGCCAGCCCCAGCATTTT
CASSQSIWGCQPQHF
>-|TRBJ1-1|TRBV5-1|-
TGCGCCAGCAGCTCGACAGGAGGGACTGAAGCTTTCTTT
CASSSTGGTEAFF
>-|TRBJ2-3|TRBV14|-
TGTGCCAGCAGCGTCCCCCGGGGTGGTCCGGATTCTTCCACAGATACGCAGTATTTT
CASSVPRGGPDSSTDTQYF
>TRBD2|TRBJ2-5|TRBV25-1|-
TGTGCCAGCAGTGGGGGACTAGCGGGACAAGAGACCCAGTACTTC
CASSGGLAGQETQYF
>-|TRBJ1-3|TRBV19|-
TGTGCCTCATTCGACAGGCCGGGAAACACCATATATTTT
CASFDRPGNTIYF
>TRBD1|TRBJ2-2|TRBV28|-
TGTGCCAGCAGTCTAGGACAGGGCGGGGAGCTGTTTTTT
CASSLGQGGELFF
>-|TRBJ2-1|TRBV6-6|-
TGTGCCAGCACTCTTCTGAGCGGGTCGGATGAGCAGTTCTTC
CASTLLSGSDEQFF
>TRBD1|TRBJ1-1|TRBV5-5|-
TGTGCCAGCAGCCGATGGACAGGGGGGACTGAAGCTTTCTTT
CASSRWTGGTEAFF
>TRBD2|TRBJ2-1|TRBV27|-
TGTGCCAGCAGTTTGGGACTAGCAAGTGAGCAGTTCTTC
CASSLGLASEQFF
>TRBD2|TRBJ2-5|TRBV15|-
TGTGCCACCAGTCATAGGACTAGCGGAGAGACCCAGTACTTC
CATSHRTSGETQYF
>TRBD1|TRBJ2-2|TRBV7-7|-
TGTGCTAGCAGCTTAAAGGGGGCGCCCGGGGAGCTGTTTTTT
CASSLKGAPGELFF
>TRBD2|TRBJ2-1|TRBV11-3|once
TGTGCCAGCAGCTTAGTGCGGGAGGGCCGAAATGAGCAGTTCTTC
CASSLVREGRNEQFF
>-|TRBJ2-7|TRBV6-1|-
TGTGCCAGCACCACAGACCGGGACACCTCCTACGAGCAGTACTTC
CASTTDRDTSYEQYF
>TRBD1|TRBJ1-1|TRBV27|-
TGTGCCAGCAGCCGTGCGACAGGGGGGGTAGGCTACGGAGCTTTCTTT
CASSRATGGVGYGAFF
>-|TRBJ1-1|TRBV9|-
TGTGCCAGCAGTAAGGGGGACGCTGAAGCTTTCTTT
CASSKGDAEAFF
>-|TRBJ2-5|TRBV7-9|-
TGTGCCAGCCGAGGGATCCAAGAGACCCAGTACTTC
CASRGIQETQYF
>TRBD2|TRBJ2-1|TRBV29-1|once
TGCAGCGGGGGACTAGCGGGAGGTTACAATGAGCAGTTCTTC
CSGGLAGGYNEQFF
>-|TRBJ2-2|TRBV27|-
TGTGCCAGCAGTTTATCACAGCTCACCGGGGAGCTGTTTTTT
CASSLSQLTGELFF
>-|TRBJ1-1|TRBV4-1|-
TGCGCCAGCAGCCATGAACAGGACAGCTCGAACACTGAAGCTTTCTTT
CASSHEQDSSNTEAFF
>-|TRBJ1-5|TRBV5-6|-
TGTGCCAGCAGCTTTGCAGCGGACAGCGCGAATCAGCCCCAGCATTTT
CASSFAADSANQPQHF
>-|TRBJ2-7|TRBV18|-
TGTGCCAGCTCACCTACCCGACAGTCCGGCGGATGGCAGTACTTC
CASSPTRQSGGWQYF
>-|TRBJ1-5|TRBV7-9|-
TGTGCCAGCAGCTTAGAGGCAGAACCCCAGCATTTT
CASSLEAEPQHF
>TRBD1|TRBJ1-5|TRBV27|-
TGTGCCAGCAAAACACAGGGGCCTTATCAGCCCCAGCATTTT
CASKTQGPYQPQHF
>-|TRBJ2-1|TRBV27|-
TGTGCCAGCAGTTTGGTACCTTCGTATATCAATGAGCAGTTCTTC
CASSLVPSYINEQFF
>TRBD2|TRBJ2-1|TRBV6-6|-
TGTGCCAGCAGTACAGATAGCGGGACCGTTGACAATGAGCAGTTCTTC
CASSTDSGTVDNEQFF
>-|TRBJ1-2|TRBV28|-
TGTGCCAGCAGTTTAAATGCAGGGGCAAGGGTTAACTATGGCTACACCTTC
CASSLNAGARVNYGYTF
>-|TRBJ2-7|TRBV28|-
TGTGCCAGTGCGATCGGGCTAATCTACGAGCAGTACTTC
CASAIGLIYEQYF
>TRBD1|TRBJ2-2|TRBV4-3|-
TGCGCCAGCAGCCAACGCCCCCGCCTGGGACAGGGTGACCCCGGGGAGCTGTTTTTT
CASSQRPRLGQGDPGELFF
>TRBD1|TRBJ2-5|TRBV10-3|-
TGTGCCATCAGTGGTACAGGGGGCGTCGAGACCCAGTACTTC
CAISGTGGVETQYF
>-|TRBJ2-3|TRBV5-8|-
TGTGCCAGCACAATAAGGGCGTTACACGATACGCAGTATTTT
CASTIRALHDTQYF
>-|TRBJ2-7|TRBV6-5|-
TGTGCCAGCAGTTCTCCCTACGAGCAGTACTTC
CASSSPYEQYF
>-|TRBJ2-7|TRBV7-2|-
TGTGCCAGCAGCTTACCCTACGACTCCTCCTACGAGCAGTACTTC
CASSLPYDSSYEQYF
>-|TRBJ1-1|TRBV27|-
TGTGCCAGCAGTTTAGGGGTGTTGGACACTGAAGCTTTCTTT
CASSLGVLDTEAFF
>-|TRBJ1-2|TRBV29-1|-
TGCAGCGTAGTGGACAGTGGCTACACCTTC
CSVVDSGYTF
>TRBD1|TRBJ2-5|TRBV5-1|-
TGCGCCAGCAGCGTAACAGGGGGCCCCGCCGTGTTGGAGACCCAGTACTTC
CASSVTGGPAVLETQYF
>-|TRBJ1-1|TRBV11-2|-
TGTGCCAGCAGCTTAGGACCCCTAAGGGAAGCTTTCTTT
CASSLGPLREAFF